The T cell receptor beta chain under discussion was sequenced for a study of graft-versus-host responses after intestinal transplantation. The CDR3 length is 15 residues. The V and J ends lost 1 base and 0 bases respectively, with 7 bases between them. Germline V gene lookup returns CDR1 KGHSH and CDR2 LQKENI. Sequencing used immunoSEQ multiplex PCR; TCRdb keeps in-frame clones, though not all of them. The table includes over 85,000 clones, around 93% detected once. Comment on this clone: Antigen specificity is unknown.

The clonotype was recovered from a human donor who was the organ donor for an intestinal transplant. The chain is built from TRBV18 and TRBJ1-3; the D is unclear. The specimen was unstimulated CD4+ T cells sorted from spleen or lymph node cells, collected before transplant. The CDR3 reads CASSPRRHSGNTIYF. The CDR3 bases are TGTGCCAGCTCACCACGCAGACACTCTGGAAACACCATATATTTT.